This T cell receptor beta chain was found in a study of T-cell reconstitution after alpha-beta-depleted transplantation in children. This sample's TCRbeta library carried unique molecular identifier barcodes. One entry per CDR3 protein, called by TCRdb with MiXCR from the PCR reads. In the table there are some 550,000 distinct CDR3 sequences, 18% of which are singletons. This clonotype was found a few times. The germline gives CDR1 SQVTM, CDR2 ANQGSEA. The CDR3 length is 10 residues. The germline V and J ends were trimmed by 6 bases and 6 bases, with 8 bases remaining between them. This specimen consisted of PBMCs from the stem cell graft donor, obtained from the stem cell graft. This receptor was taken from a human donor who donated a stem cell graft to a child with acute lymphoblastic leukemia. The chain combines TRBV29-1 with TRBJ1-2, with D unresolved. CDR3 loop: CSVRGDGYTF. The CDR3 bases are TGCAGCGTCCGGGGAGATGGCTACACCTTC.